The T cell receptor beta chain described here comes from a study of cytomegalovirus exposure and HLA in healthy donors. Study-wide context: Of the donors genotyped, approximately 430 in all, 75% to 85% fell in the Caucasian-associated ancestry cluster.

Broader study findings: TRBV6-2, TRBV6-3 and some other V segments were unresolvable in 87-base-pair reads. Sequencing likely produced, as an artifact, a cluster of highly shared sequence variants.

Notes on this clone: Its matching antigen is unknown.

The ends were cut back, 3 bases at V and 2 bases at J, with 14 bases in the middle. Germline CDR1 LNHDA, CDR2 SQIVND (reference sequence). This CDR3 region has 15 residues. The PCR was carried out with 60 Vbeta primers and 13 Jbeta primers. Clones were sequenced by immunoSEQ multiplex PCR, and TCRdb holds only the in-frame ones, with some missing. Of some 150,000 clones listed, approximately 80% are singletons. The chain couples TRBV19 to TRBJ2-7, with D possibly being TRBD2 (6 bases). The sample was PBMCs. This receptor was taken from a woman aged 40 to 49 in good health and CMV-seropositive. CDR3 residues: CASSITGGTTYEQYF. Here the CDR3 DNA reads TGTGCCAGTAGTATCACGGGCGGGACCACCTACGAGCAGTACTTC.